Sequencing of this TCR beta chain was carried out in a study of blood T cell repertoires in COVID-19. Turning to the study itself: Both acute and convalescent COVID-19 samples were obtained from the United States, Italy and Spain. PBMCs, B-cell-depleted T cells, or T cells were the source of the cDNA or gDNA that made up the material.

In the study's own analysis: Counts of nucleated cells, estimated from reference gene primer amplification, were obtained. The repertoire was sequenced with immunoSEQ multiplex PCR; TCRdb's copy has only in-frame clones and lacks some. V, J and clone size are those of that table, while D and trimming were read from the DNA. The repertoire has about 270,000 clones, 85% of them found once; the top ten carry around 4.5%. This CDR3 comprises 13 residues. Trimming stripped 6 bases from V and 8 bases from J, with 13 bases between. The chain combines TRBV12-3 or TRBV12-4 with TRBJ1-4, with D possibly matching TRBD1 (6 bases). Sequencing input: peripheral blood. This TCR was recovered from a woman aged 50 to 65 with active or convalescent COVID-19. The CDR3 sequence is CASSRDRSEKLFF. The CDR3 bases are TGTGCCAGCAGCCGCGACAGGAGCGAAAAACTGTTTTTT.